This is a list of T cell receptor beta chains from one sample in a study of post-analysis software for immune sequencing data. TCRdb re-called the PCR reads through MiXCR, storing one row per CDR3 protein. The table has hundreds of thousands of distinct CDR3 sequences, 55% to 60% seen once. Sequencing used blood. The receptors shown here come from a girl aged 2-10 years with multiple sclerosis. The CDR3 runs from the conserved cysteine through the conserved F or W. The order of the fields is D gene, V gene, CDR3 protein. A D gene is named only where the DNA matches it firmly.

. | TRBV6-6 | CASRRQSGGPQHF
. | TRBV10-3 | CAISESTQSPEAFF
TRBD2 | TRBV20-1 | CSAIVGGSTDTQYF
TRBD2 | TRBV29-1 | CSVLAGVYNEQFF
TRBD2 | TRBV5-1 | CASSFGLAGPTDTQYF
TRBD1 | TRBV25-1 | CASSEKTGGREQYF
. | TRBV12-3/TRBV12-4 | CASSFSDTTDTQYF
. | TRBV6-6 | CASSSPATNEKLFF
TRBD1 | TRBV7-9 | CASSTHDRGGNEQYF
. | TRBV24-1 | CATSAATATSYNEQFF
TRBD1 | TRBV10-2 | CASSWSGQGARTQYF
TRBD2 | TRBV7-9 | CASSTGTSGDQETQYF
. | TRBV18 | CASSPIGVDGEQYF
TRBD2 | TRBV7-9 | CASSGPLAGAHEQYF
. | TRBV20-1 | CSARRGNDGYTF
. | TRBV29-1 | CSVAEAFF
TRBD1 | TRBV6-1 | CASRTRDRATDTQYF
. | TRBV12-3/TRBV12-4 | CASSIPNGPRGYTF
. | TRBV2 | CASRKARTDTQYF
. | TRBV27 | CASTSLGAPPRGQYF
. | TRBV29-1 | CSVRGEVGYTF
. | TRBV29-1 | CSVEGEGVIQYF
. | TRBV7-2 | CASSLAGLSNEQFF
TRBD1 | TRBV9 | CASTRTGGVTGTQYF
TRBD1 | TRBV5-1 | CASGQGYSYEQYF
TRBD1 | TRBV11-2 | CASSSPGTGVYNEQFF
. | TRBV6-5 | CASSYGGSSYNSPLHF
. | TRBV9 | CASSVVGQGRMNEQFF
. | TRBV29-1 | CSVPRGSYNEQFF
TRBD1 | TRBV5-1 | CASSPGQEFDEQFF
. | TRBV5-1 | CASKTDQETQYF
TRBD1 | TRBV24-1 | CATSGGTGRNTEAFF
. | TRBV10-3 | CAISEGRHTYEQYF
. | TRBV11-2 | CASSLGVGSVGEQFF
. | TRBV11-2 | CASSLAPDSYEQYF
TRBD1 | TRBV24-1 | CATSGIQGPQETQYF
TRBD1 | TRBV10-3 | CAISESTGRSSYEQYF
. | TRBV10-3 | CAISVAGETQYF
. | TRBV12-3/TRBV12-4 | CASSFGPEQFF
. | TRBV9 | CASSVETAYYNEQFF
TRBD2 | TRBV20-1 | CSAAEAGSTDTQYF
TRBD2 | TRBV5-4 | CASSLKREGTDTQYF
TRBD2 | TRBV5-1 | CASSSGLAALQETQYF
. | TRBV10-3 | CAISGHREGGETQYF
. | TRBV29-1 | CSVGGFRNTEAFF
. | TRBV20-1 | CSAKDFDRSSYNEQFF
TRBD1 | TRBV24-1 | CATSDFGTGGRSEQFF
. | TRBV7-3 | CASSLSASGGETQYF